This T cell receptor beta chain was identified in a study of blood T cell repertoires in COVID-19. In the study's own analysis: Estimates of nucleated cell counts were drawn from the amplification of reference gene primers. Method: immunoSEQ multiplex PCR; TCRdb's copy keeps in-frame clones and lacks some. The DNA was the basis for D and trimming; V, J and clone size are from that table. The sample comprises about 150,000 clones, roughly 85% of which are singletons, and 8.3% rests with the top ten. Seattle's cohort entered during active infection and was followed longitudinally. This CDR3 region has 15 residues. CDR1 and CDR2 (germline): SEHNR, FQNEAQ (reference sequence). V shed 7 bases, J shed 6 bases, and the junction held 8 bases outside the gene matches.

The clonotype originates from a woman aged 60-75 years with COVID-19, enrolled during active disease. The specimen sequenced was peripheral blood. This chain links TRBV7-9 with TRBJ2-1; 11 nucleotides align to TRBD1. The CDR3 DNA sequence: TGTGCCAGCAAACCGGGACAGGGGGAGTTCAATGAGCAGTTCTTC. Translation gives CASKPGQGEFNEQFF.